The clone carrying this T cell receptor beta chain was counted only a few times. Its antigen is unknown. This sample stems from a study of cytomegalovirus exposure and HLA in healthy donors. The donors belonged to the roughly 120-subject validation cohort, separate from the roughly 700-subject first cohort. The table came from immunoSEQ multiplex PCR; TCRdb's copy has only in-frame clones and leaves some out. The repertoire holds some 180,000 clones, roughly nine tenths seen once, with more than 5.5% in the top ten. The CDR3 loop spans 17 amino acids. Notes on the study in general: In a later analysis, first-cohort TCR clusters were found to tend to co-occur in the 130 or so validation repertoires.

Sample: PBMCs. This receptor was obtained from a man aged 25 to 40 in good health and CMV-seropositive. V is TRBV21-1 and J is TRBJ2-7. TRBV21-1 is a pseudogene. Here the CDR3 reads CASSKGPIFQGTAEQYF. CDR3 nucleotides: TGTGCCAGCAGCAAAGGACCTATATTCCAAGGAACGGCCGAGCAGTACTTC.